The clone carrying this TCR beta chain was counted ten times or more. Its specificity is not known. The data belong to a study of T cell repertoires in cytomegalovirus infection. The overall study: Recently identified HLA-C-restricted CMV epitopes were used, and well-studied HLA-B-restricted CMV epitopes were used as well. Indications of both CMV infection and matching HLA type were provided by public TCR beta signatures. General study findings and limits: HLA-C-restricted, CMV-specific TCR beta clonotypes were dominant ex vivo. Public TCR beta family frequency separated CMV-and-HLA carriers, including in an independent cohort.

TCRdb ran MiXCR on the reads and lists one entry per CDR3 protein. The data contain fewer than 850,000 distinct CDR3 sequences, about 27% of them seen just once; the ten biggest clones take up around 12%. The CDR3 is 15 residues long. Deletions cut 4 bases from V and 5 bases from J, with 15 bases between. Germline V gene sequence: CDR1 SGHVS, CDR2 FNYEAQ. The source material was cultured CD8+ T cells from PBMCs, sampled from culture after CMV antigen stimulation. The TCR sequence derives from a human donor in good health (CMV status not recorded). Some clones in this sample may be carry-over from other donors' samples. This rearrangement joins TRBV7-6 to TRBJ2-1, with D perhaps matching TRBD1 (5 bases). The CDR3 bases are TGTGCCAGCAGCTCAAGGCAGGGATCTAACAATGAGCAGTTCTTC. Translation: CASSSRQGSNNEQFF.